The clone carrying this TCR beta chain was recorded once. Produced via immunoSEQ multiplex PCR; TCRdb's table is partial and in-frame only. This sample has roughly 200,000 clones, with 84% found just once. This entry belongs to a study of blood T cell repertoires in COVID-19. This TCR derives from a human donor in a cohort sampled during active COVID-19. The sequenced sample was peripheral blood.

The CDR3: CASSPRGQAGGGEQYF. The CDR3 DNA sequence: TGTGCCAGCAGCCCCCGGGGCCAAGCGGGGGGCGGCGAGCAGTACTTC. The chain links TRBV6-6 to TRBJ2-7, with TRBD2 matching 9 bases. The germline V gene encodes CDR1 MNHNY and CDR2 SVGAGI (reference sequence). The CDR3 length is 16 residues. Losses at the gene ends were 6 bases for V and 6 bases for J; bases not matched to a gene: 15.